Many counts were recorded for the clone carrying this T cell receptor (beta chain). Its cognate antigen is unknown. This entry is derived from a study of HIV-infected patients and healthy controls. Overall study results and limits: During therapy, HIV-associated CDR3s fell significantly in frequency, while CMV-associated CDR3s did not change significantly. HIV-infected repertoires had significantly higher mean Gini indices than controls, possibly reflecting oligoclonality. In healthy controls, MAIT alpha CDR3s were common; in HIV+ repertoires, severely depleted.

Alpha and beta constant-region primers primed reverse transcription of around 500 ng RNA. Alpha and beta chain libraries were made separately by chain-specific third strand synthesis with multiplexing indices. TCRdb itself ran the 5' RACE reads through MiXCR, one entry per CDR3 protein. Here the sample spans about 13,000 distinct CDR3 sequences, roughly 9.9% being singletons. All unsorted peripheral T cells were captured because whole blood was used without fractionation. Germline V gene sequence: CDR1 DFQATT, CDR2 SNEGSKA (reference sequence). Unmatched junction bases numbered 7, after V lost 6 bases and J lost 2 bases. The CDR3 has 16 residues.

The V call is TRBV20-1, the J call TRBJ2-6; 10 positions match TRBD1. The origin of this receptor is an adult in good health. Sample: blood. The DNA of the CDR3 is TGCAGTGCGCCCGGGACAGGGGTTACTGGGGCCAACGTCCTGACTTTC. Its protein is CSAPGTGVTGANVLTF.